This T cell receptor (beta chain) was identified in a study of OX40 agonist ivuxolimab in advanced cancers. The CDR3 extends over 14 amino acids. The junction had 3 bases not matched to a gene; V was cut back by 3 bases and J by 2 bases. Germline CDR1 LNHDA, CDR2 SQIVND (reference sequence). Repertoires were generated with immunoSEQ multiplex PCR, while TCRdb's copy carries only in-frame clones and drops some. This table has about 10,000 clones, 76% appearing once. The chain carries TRBV19 and TRBJ2-7, with 8 positions matching TRBD2. The clonotype comes from an adult with an advanced solid tumor such as melanoma, head and neck, liver or kidney cancer. This sample comprised CD4+ or CD8+ T cells sorted from blood, obtained in a trial of the OX40 agonist ivuxolimab. CDR3 nucleotides: TGTGCCAGTAGTATGTCGGGGGGGGCCTACGAGCAGTACTTC. This translates into CASSMSGGAYEQYF.